This TCR beta chain was documented in a study of tumor and adjacent non-tumor tissue in lung cancer. Study summary: There were around 11 adenocarcinoma, a couple of squamous cell carcinoma and 1 small cell lung cancer cases. Each sample yielded some 4 million productive TCRbeta reads on average.

Study-wide results and caveats: TCR diversity was significantly greater in tumor than normal lung tissue. Normal lung showed higher cumulative top 100 clone frequency than tumor.

CDR1 and CDR2 (germline): SGHRS, YFSETQ. This CDR3 has 16 residues. The library came from three nested PCR rounds adapted from ARM-PCR protocols. TCRdb processed the multiplex PCR reads anew with MiXCR; each CDR3 protein has one entry. The top ten hold around a quarter of the sample, which has tens of thousands of distinct CDR3 sequences, around two thirds seen once. On this clonotype itself: What it binds is not known. One end of the junction is discordant with germline, which a read error may explain.

RNA was extracted from bulk tissue without any cell sorting. More than 3 cm separated this lung sample from the edge of the tumor. The sequence was collected from a woman aged 60-75 years with non-small cell lung cancer. Sequences were obtained from distant non-tumor lung tissue. This chain links TRBV5-1 with TRBJ2-3; 8 bases agree with TRBD2. The CDR3 protein is CASSFRIAGITDTQYF. The CDR3 DNA reads TGCGCAAGCAGCTTTAGGATAGCGGGAATCACAGATACGCAGTATTTT.